This T cell receptor beta chain is drawn from a study of T cell repertoires in cytomegalovirus infection. As for the study in general: It was the public TCR beta signatures that indicated both CMV infection and matching HLA type. General study findings and limits: Clonotype analysis showed dominance of the ex vivo response by HLA-C-restricted CMV-specific TCR beta clonotypes. Totalled public TCR beta family frequency picked out people who carried CMV plus the relevant HLA.

Via MiXCR, TCRdb re-called the reads, giving one row per CDR3 protein. The sample contains roughly 280,000 distinct CDR3 sequences, 8% to 9.5% of which appear only once. With respect to this clonotype: As yet, its antigen is unknown.

This CDR3 spans 13 amino acids. V was pared by 4 bases and J by 8 bases, with 0 bases of the junction left unmatched. Germline values: CDR1 SQVTM, CDR2 ANQGSEA. The sample was PBMCs. This sequence was found in a human donor in good health (CMV status not recorded). Some clones in this sample may be carry-over from other donors' samples. The chain uses TRBV29-1 and TRBJ2-2, with TRBD2 matching over 14 bases. CDR3 coding DNA: TGCAGCGTTGGGACTAGCGGGAGGGGGGAGCTGTTTTTT. Residues: CSVGTSGRGELFF.